One and the same sample provided the 19 T cell receptor beta chains below, sequenced in a study of shared clonotypes between healthy human individuals. The protocol was immunoSEQ multiplex PCR, while the TCRdb copy is restricted to in-frame clones and leaves out a portion. This sample carries 600,000 or so clones, about 95% of them seen once, and the ten largest clones take 0.11%. Naive CD8 cells lacked CD45RO and underwent positive selection for CCR7, leaving out terminally differentiated effector memory CD45RA+ cells. Input material: naive CD8+ T cells sorted from blood. Receptors originate from a woman younger than 45 in good health.

The chain couples TRBV9 to TRBJ2-7; D tentatively fits TRBD1 or TRBD2 (5 bases each). V gave up 3 bases and J gave up 4 bases, with 11 bases separating them. This CDR3 comprises 13 residues. Germline CDR1 is SGDLS and CDR2 is YYNGEE. The CDR3 coding sequence is TGTGCCAGCAGCGCCGGGACGGAGTACGAGCAGTACTTC. Residues: CASSAGTEYEQYF.

The CDR3 DNA sequence: TGTGCCAGCCCGCCGGACTACAAGAGTGCAGATACGCAGTATTTT. This gives the protein CASPPDYKSADTQYF. V and J are TRBV11-2 and TRBJ2-3, with a possible D match to TRBD2 (6 bases). Per germline, CDR1 SGHAT and CDR2 FQNNGV. The CDR3 is 15 residues long. V was pared by 8 bases and J by 4 bases, with 19 bases between.

The chain employs TRBV28 and TRBJ2-7; TRBD2 matches 9 bases. Germline V gene lookup returns CDR1 MDHEN and CDR2 SYDVKM. This CDR3 has 15 residues. The ends lost 3 bases at V and 6 bases at J; junction bases unmatched: 9. CDR3 residues: CASSLRAGGYLEQYF. CDR3 nucleotides: TGTGCCAGCAGTTTGAGAGCGGGAGGATATCTCGAGCAGTACTTC.

V and J are TRBV7-2 and TRBJ2-2; 8 nucleotides line up with TRBD1. Unmatched junction bases numbered 7, after V lost 6 bases and J lost 1 base. The germline CDR1 and CDR2 sequences are SGHTA and FQGNSA. This CDR3 region has 16 residues. The CDR3 here is CASRLSGGGNTGELFF. In DNA, the CDR3 is TGTGCCAGCAGACTCTCAGGGGGCGGGAACACCGGGGAGCTGTTTTTT. Complete variable domain (other parts from reference TRBV7-2 and TRBJ2-2): GAGVSQSPSNKVTEKGKDVELRCDPISGHTALYWYRQSLGQGLEFLIYFQGNSAPDKSGLPSDRFSAERTGGSVSTLTIQRTQQEDSAVYLCASRLSGGGNTGELFFGEGSRLTVL.

This chain uses TRBV27 with TRBJ2-1; D might be TRBD2 (6 bases). V was clipped by 6 bases and J by 0 bases, with 12 bases between them. CDR3 length: 15 amino acids. Germline V gives CDR1 MNHEY, CDR2 SMNVEV (reference sequence). The CDR3 bases are TGTGCCAGCAGATTGGCGGGGATCTCCTACAATGAGCAGTTCTTC. This translates into CASRLAGISYNEQFF.

CDR3 sequence (DNA): TGTGCCAGTAGTATCGCGGGGTTTGTCTACAATGAGCAGTTCTTC. Its translation is CASSIAGFVYNEQFF. V gene TRBV19 combines with J gene TRBJ2-1; perhaps TRBD2 as D (6 bases). V was clipped by 3 bases and J by 3 bases, with 12 bases between them. The V gene's germline CDR1 is LNHDA and CDR2 SQIVND (reference sequence). CDR3 length: 15 amino acids.

CDR3 residues: CASSFVTSFTDTQYF. The CDR3 nucleotides read TGTGCCAGCAGTTTTGTGACTAGTTTCACAGATACGCAGTATTTT. The chain couples TRBV27 to TRBJ2-3; TRBD2 is a possible D gene (6 bases). The length of the CDR3 is 15 residues. Trimming left V 3 bases short and J 2 bases short, with 12 bases between. Looked up from germline, CDR1 is MNHEY and CDR2 is SMNVEV (reference sequence).

The chain links TRBV18 to TRBJ2-3; 8 bases map to TRBD1. The V and J ends lost 2 bases and 4 bases, in that order; junction bases with no gene match: 8. Germline-derived CDR1 and CDR2 are KGHSH and LQKENI. The CDR3 extends over 16 amino acids. CDR3 in DNA: TGTGCCAGCTCACCAATCCTAGGACAGGGACCAGATACGCAGTATTTT. Residues: CASSPILGQGPDTQYF.

The gene calls are TRBV29-1 and TRBJ2-7; D gene uncertain. CDR3 length: 11 residues. Germline V gives CDR1 SQVTM, CDR2 ANQGSEA. Between the trimmed V and J ends, which lost 4 bases and 2 bases, there was a span of 6 bases. The CDR3 sequence is CSVVATYEQYF. As DNA, the CDR3 is TGCAGCGTTGTTGCGACCTACGAGCAGTACTTC.

V and J are TRBV25-1 and TRBJ2-1; 7 bases line up with TRBD1. Germline V CDR1 and CDR2: MGHDK, SYGVNS. V was clipped by 2 bases and J by 10 bases; unmatched bases: 5. The CDR3 spans 13 residues. The CDR3 DNA sequence: TGTGCCAGCAGTGAAGCCATCAGGGGGGAGCAGTTCTTC. Translation: CASSEAIRGEQFF.

The rearrangement links TRBV15 to TRBJ2-3; 13 nucleotides agree with TRBD2. Looked up from germline, CDR1 is LNHNV and CDR2 is YYDKDF (reference sequence). The CDR3 contains 17 residues. The V and J ends lost 5 bases and 5 bases, in that order; junction bases with no gene match: 10. CDR3 coding DNA: TGTGCCACCAGCGCACCTTCACTAGCGGGAGGGGAAGATACGCAGTATTTT. Its protein is CATSAPSLAGGEDTQYF.

For the CDR3, the DNA is TGTGCCAGCAGTTCCGGAGACGGGGCTTTCTTT. Translation: CASSSGDGAFF. The chain recombines TRBV6-6 with TRBJ1-1; no clear D gene. Germline CDR1 reads MNHNY; CDR2 reads SVGAGI (reference sequence). This CDR3 region has 11 residues. With 4 bases removed from V and 11 bases from J, the gap between germline ends came to 11 bases.

The genes are TRBV4-1 and TRBJ2-5, with D possibly TRBD2 on 6 matching bases. With 4 bases removed from V and 4 bases from J, the gap between germline ends came to 13 bases. The CDR3 spans 14 residues. Germline loops: CDR1 MGHRA, CDR2 YSYEKL. The CDR3 DNA reads as TGCGCCAGCAGCCGATCGACTAGGGGAGAGACCCAGTACTTC. This encodes CASSRSTRGETQYF.

The V call is TRBV13, the J call TRBJ2-7; 11 nucleotides match TRBD2. The ends lost 5 bases at V and 4 bases at J; junction bases unmatched: 4. This CDR3 region has 14 residues. Per germline, CDR1 PRHDT and CDR2 FYEKMQ (reference sequence). The CDR3 bases are TGTGCCAGCAGCGCACTAGCGGGAGTTTACGAGCAGTACTTC. This codes for CASSALAGVYEQYF.

CDR3 sequence reads: CASSDNTGFKETQYF. Here the CDR3 DNA reads TGTGCCAGCAGTGATAACACAGGGTTTAAAGAGACCCAGTACTTC. This sequence joins TRBV27 and TRBJ2-5; D may be TRBD1 (6 bases). Germline CDR1 MNHEY, CDR2 SMNVEV (reference sequence). V dropped 5 bases and J dropped 3 bases, with 16 bases sitting between them. The CDR3 is 15 amino acids.

Regarding this clone: This sample includes further DNA sequences coding for the same CDR3. The chain recombines TRBV27 with TRBJ2-7, with 12 positions matching TRBD2. Germline trimming cut 6 bases from V and 2 bases from J; bases unmatched to any gene: 5. In germline, CDR1 is MNHEY, CDR2 SMNVEV (reference sequence). The CDR3 covers 15 residues. The CDR3 DNA sequence: TGTGCCAGCAGCTTAGGACTAGCGGGAACCTACGAGCAGTACTTC. It codes for CASSLGLAGTYEQYF.

The chain couples TRBV30 to TRBJ1-5; D is undetermined. This CDR3 has 17 amino acids. The V and J ends lost 2 bases and 2 bases respectively, with 19 bases between them. Germline CDR1 reads GTSNPN; CDR2 reads SVGIG (reference sequence). The CDR3: CAWSRPYKLRGNQPQHF. In nucleotides, the CDR3 is TGTGCCTGGAGTCGCCCCTACAAACTAAGGGGCAATCAGCCCCAGCATTTT.

This chain links TRBV11-2 with TRBJ2-1; no clear D gene. In germline, CDR1 is SGHAT, CDR2 FQNNGV. CDR3 length equals 12 residues. V lost 1 base to trimming and J lost 8 bases, with 6 bases between them. CDR3 sequence: CASSLGNDEQFF. DNA for the CDR3: TGTGCCAGCAGCTTAGGTAATGATGAGCAGTTCTTC.

This clone has only one observation. The V gene is TRBV29-1, the J gene TRBJ1-2, with TRBD1 identical over 7 bases. V shed 7 bases and J 4 bases; nucleotides not matched to a gene: 9. The germline V gene encodes CDR1 SQVTM and CDR2 ANQGSEA. CDR3 length: 13 residues. As DNA, the CDR3 is TGCAGCGCGATCCAGGACAGGCGCTATGGCTACACCTTC. It is translated as CSAIQDRRYGYTF.